The sequence of this TCR beta chain was determined in a study of T cell responses to AZD1222 COVID-19 vaccine. Whole-study results and caveats: White British ancestry dominated among donors, who included more females, and clonal diversity was possibly underestimated.

Samples with a second dose at about 4 or about 12 weeks were pooled together. This clone was recorded a few times. The target antigen is unknown. The repertoire was sequenced with immunoSEQ multiplex PCR; TCRdb's copy has only in-frame clones and lacks some. The sample lists roughly 120,000 clones; around 92% were seen once. CDR3 length equals 18 residues. The germline CDR1 and CDR2 sequences are MRHNA and SNTAGT. The V segment lost 0 bases and the J segment 4 bases; nucleotides outside the gene matches: 8. The sample consisted of peripheral blood, taken 28 days after the second AZD1222 dose. This chain links TRBV6-4 with TRBJ2-1; TRBD2 agrees at 11 bases. This TCR came from an adult who received the AZD1222 COVID-19 vaccine. The CDR3 loop is CASSDSGLAGGLYNEQFF. Here the CDR3 DNA reads TGTGCCAGCAGTGACTCTGGGCTAGCGGGAGGTCTGTACAATGAGCAGTTCTTC.